The table lists the clone carrying this TCR beta chain with a count of one. The PCR contained 60 Vbeta and 13 Jbeta primers. The table came from immunoSEQ multiplex PCR; TCRdb's copy has only in-frame clones and leaves some out. The sample records fewer than 75,000 clones, around 80% being singletons. This sample is drawn from a study of cytomegalovirus exposure and HLA in healthy donors. V lost 5 bases, J lost 4 bases, and 9 bases lay in between. Germline CDR1 is SGHRS and CDR2 is YFSETQ. The CDR3 spans 13 residues. The specimen was PBMCs. The TCR originated in a woman aged 25 to 45 in good health and CMV-seronegative. This chain joins TRBV5-1 and TRBJ1-4; D perhaps matches TRBD1 (5 bases). CDR3 in DNA: TGCGCCAGCAGGGATCAGGGTAATGAAAAACTGTTTTTT. It encodes CASRDQGNEKLFF.